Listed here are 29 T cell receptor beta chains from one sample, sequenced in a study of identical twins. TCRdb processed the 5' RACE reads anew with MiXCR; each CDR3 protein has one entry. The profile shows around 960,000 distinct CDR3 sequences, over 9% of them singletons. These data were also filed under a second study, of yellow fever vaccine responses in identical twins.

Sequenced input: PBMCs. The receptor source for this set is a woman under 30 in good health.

Here the CDR3 DNA reads TGTGCCAGCAGTTTTTGGGCCACTAATGAAAAACTGTTTTTT. It specifies CASSFWATNEKLFF. J is TRBJ1-4 and V is TRBV12-3 or TRBV12-4; D unclear. The CDR3 length is 14 residues. V was shortened by 3 bases and J by 2 bases, with 7 bases between the two germline ends.

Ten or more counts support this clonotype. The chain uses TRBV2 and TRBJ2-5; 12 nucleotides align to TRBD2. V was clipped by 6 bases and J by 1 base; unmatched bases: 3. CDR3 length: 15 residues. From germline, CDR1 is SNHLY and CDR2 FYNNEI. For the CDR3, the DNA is TGTGCCAGCAGCGAGGGACTAGCGGGCCAAGAGACCCAGTACTTC. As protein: CASSEGLAGQETQYF.

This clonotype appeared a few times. CDR3 loop: CASSYIPDYNEQFF. CDR3 sequence (DNA): TGTGCCAGCAGCTATATCCCTGATTACAATGAGCAGTTCTTC. The V and J genes are TRBV7-2 and TRBJ2-1; the D is unclear. The V end lost 4 bases, the J end lost 4 bases, and 11 bases lay between the germline ends. Germline CDR1 SGHTA, CDR2 FQGNSA. This CDR3 region has 14 residues.

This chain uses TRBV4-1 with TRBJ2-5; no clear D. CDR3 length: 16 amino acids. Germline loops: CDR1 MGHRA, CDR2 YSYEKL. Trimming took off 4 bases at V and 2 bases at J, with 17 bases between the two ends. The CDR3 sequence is CASSPGGLQGQETQYF. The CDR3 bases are TGCGCCAGCAGCCCCGGTGGCCTCCAAGGGCAAGAGACCCAGTACTTC.

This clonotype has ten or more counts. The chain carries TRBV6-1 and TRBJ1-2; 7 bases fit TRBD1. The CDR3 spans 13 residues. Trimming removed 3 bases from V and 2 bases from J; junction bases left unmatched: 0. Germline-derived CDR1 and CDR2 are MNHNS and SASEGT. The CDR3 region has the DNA TGTGCCAGCAGTGAGACAGGGAACTATGGCTACACCTTC. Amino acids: CASSETGNYGYTF.

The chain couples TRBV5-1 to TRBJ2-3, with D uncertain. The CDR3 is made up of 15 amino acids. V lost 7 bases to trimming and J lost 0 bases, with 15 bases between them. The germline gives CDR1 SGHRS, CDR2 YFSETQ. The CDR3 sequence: CASGPPGQSTDTQYF. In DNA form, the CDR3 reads TGCGCCAGCGGTCCGCCCGGGCAGAGCACAGATACGCAGTATTTT.

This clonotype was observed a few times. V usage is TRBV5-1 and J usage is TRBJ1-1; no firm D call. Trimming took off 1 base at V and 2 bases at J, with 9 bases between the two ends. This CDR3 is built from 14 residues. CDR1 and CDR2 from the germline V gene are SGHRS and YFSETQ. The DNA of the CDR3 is TGCGCCAGCAGCTTGAAACGGACCAACACTGAAGCTTTCTTT. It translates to CASSLKRTNTEAFF.

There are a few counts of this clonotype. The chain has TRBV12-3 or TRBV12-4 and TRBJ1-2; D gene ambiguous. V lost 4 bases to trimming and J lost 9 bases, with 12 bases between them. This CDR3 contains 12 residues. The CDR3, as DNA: TGTGCCAGCAGTTCACTTGACGGCCGCTACACCTTC. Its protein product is CASSSLDGRYTF.

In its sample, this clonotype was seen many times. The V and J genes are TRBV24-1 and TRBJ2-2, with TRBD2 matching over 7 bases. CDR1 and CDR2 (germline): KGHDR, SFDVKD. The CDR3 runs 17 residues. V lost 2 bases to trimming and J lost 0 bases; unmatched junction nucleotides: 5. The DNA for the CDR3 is TGTGCCACCAGTGATTGGTGGCTAGCGGCGAACACCGGGGAGCTGTTTTTT. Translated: CATSDWWLAANTGELFF.

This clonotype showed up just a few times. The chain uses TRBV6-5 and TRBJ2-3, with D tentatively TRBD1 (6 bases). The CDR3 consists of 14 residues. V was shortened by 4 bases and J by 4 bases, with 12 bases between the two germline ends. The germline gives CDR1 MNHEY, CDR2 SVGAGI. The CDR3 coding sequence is TGTGCCAGCAGTTTCATACAGGGCGCAGATACGCAGTATTTT. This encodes CASSFIQGADTQYF.

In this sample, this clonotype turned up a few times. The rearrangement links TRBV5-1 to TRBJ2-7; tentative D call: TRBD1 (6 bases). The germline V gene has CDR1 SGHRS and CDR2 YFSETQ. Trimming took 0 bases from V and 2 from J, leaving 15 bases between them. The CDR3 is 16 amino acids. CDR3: CASSLDGQPWAYEQYF. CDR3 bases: TGCGCCAGCAGCTTGGATGGACAGCCTTGGGCCTACGAGCAGTACTTC. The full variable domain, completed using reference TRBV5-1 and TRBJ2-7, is KAGVTQTPRYLIKTRGQQVTLSCSPISGHRSVSWYQQTPGQGLQFLFEYFSETQRNKGNFPGRFSGRQFSNSRSEMNVSTLELGDSALYLCASSLDGQPWAYEQYFGPGTRLTVT.

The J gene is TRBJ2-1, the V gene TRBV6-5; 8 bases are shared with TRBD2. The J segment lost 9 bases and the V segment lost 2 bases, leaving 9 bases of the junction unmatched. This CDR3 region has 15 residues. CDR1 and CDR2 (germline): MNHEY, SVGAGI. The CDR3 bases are TGTGCCAGCAGTTACCCCACCGGGGGGGCCGGTGAGCAGTTCTTC. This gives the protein CASSYPTGGAGEQFF.

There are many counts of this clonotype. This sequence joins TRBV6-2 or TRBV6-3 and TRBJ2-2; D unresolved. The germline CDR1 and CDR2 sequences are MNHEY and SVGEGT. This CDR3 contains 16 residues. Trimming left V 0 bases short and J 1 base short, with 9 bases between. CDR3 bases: TGTGCCAGCAGTTACTCTCCGACGGTGAACACCGGGGAGCTGTTTTTT. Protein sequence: CASSYSPTVNTGELFF.

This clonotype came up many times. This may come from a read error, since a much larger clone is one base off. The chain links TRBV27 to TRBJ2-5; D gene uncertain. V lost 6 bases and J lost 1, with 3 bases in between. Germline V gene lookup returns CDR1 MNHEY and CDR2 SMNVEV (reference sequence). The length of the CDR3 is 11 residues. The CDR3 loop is CASRRQETQYF. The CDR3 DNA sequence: TGTGCCAGCAGACGCCAAGAGACCCAGTACTTC.

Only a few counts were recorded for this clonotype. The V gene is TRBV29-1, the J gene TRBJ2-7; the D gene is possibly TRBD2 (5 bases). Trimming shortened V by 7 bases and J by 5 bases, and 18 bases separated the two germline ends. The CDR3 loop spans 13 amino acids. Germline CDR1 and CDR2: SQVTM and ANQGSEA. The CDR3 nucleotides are TGCAGCGCCATAGATTTTCGGGAAGACGAGCAGTACTTC. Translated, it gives CSAIDFREDEQYF.

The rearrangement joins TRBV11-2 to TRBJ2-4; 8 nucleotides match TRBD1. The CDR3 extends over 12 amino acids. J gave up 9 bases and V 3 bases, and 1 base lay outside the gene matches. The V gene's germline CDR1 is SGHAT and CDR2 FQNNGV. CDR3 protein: CASSFGQGIQYF. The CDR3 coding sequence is TGTGCCAGCAGCTTCGGACAGGGCATTCAGTACTTC. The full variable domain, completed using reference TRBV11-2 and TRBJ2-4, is EAGVAQSPRYKIIEKRQSVAFWCNPISGHATLYWYQQILGQGPKLLIQFQNNGVVDDSQLPKDRFSAERLKGVDSTLKIQPAKLEDSAVYLCASSFGQGIQYFGAGTRLSVL.

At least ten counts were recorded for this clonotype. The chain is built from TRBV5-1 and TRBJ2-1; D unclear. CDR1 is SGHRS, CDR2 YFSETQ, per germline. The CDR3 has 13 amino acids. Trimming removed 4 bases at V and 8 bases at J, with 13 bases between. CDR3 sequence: CASSPTLGHEQFF. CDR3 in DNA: TGCGCCAGCAGCCCGACCCTAGGGCATGAGCAGTTCTTC.

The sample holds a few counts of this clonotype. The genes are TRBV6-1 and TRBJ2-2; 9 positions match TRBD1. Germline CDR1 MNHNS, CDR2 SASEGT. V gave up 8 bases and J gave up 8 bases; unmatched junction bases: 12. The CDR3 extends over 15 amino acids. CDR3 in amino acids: CASLPGQGRTGELFF. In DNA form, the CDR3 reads TGTGCCAGCCTTCCGGGACAGGGCAGAACGGGGGAGCTGTTTTTT.

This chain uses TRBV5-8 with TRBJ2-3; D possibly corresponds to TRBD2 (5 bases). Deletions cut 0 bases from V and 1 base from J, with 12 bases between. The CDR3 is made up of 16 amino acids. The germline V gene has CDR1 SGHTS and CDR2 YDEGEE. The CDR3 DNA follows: TGTGCCAGCAGCTTGGATTGGAGTAGCGGCACAGATACGCAGTATTTT. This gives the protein CASSLDWSSGTDTQYF. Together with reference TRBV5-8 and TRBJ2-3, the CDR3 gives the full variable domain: EAGVTQSPTHLIKTRGQQATLRCSPISGHTSVYWYQQALGLGLQFLLWYDEGEERNRGNFPPRFSGRQFPNYSSELNVNALELEDSALYLCASSLDWSSGTDTQYFGPGTRLTVL.

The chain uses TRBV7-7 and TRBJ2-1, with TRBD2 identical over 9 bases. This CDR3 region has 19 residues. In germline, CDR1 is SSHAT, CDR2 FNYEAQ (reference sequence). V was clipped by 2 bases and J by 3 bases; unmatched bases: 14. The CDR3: CASSLKPSGDDSFYNEQFF. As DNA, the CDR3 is TGTGCCAGCAGCTTAAAGCCTAGCGGGGACGATTCCTTCTACAATGAGCAGTTCTTC.

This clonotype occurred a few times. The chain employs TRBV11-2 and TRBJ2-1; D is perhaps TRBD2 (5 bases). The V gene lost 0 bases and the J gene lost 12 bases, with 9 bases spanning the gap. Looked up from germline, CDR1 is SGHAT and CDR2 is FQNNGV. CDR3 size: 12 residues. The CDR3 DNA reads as TGTGCCAGCAGCTTAGATCGGGATAGGCAGTTCTTC. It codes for CASSLDRDRQFF.

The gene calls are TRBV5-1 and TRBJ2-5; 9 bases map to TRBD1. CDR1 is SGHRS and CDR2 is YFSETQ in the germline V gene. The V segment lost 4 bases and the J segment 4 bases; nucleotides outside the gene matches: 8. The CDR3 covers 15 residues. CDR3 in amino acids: CASSVMGQGGETQYF. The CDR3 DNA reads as TGCGCCAGCAGCGTGATGGGACAGGGAGGAGAGACCCAGTACTTC.

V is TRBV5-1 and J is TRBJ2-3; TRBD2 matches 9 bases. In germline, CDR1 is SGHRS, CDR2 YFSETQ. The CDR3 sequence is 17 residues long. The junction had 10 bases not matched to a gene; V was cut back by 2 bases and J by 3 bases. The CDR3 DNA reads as TGCGCCAGCAGCTTAATGACGACTAGCGGAAAGACAGATACGCAGTATTTT. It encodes CASSLMTTSGKTDTQYF.

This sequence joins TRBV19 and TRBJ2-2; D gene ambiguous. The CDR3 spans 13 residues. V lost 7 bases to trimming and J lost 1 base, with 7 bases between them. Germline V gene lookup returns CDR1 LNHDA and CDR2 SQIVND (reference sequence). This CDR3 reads CASTKWNTGELFF. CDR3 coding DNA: TGTGCCAGTACCAAGTGGAACACCGGGGAGCTGTTTTTT.

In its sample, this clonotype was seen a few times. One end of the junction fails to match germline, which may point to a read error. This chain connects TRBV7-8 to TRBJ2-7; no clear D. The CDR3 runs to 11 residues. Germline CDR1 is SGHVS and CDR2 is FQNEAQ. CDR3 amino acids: CASSLAQEKDF. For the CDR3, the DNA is TGTGCCAGCAGCTTAGCGCAGGAGAAGGACTTC.

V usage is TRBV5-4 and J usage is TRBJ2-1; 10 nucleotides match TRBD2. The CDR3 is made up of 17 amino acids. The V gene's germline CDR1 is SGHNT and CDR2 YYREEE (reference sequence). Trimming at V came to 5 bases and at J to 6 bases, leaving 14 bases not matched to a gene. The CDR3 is CASRSASLAGVFNEQFF. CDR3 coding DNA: TGTGCCAGCAGGTCGGCCTCCCTAGCGGGAGTCTTCAATGAGCAGTTCTTC.

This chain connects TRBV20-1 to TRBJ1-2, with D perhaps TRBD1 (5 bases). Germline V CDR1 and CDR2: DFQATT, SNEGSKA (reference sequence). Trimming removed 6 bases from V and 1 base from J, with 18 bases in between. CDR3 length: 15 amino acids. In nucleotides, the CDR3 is TGCAGTGCCCCGGGGGACGGTTCTATTAACTATGGCTACACCTTC. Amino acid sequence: CSAPGDGSINYGYTF.

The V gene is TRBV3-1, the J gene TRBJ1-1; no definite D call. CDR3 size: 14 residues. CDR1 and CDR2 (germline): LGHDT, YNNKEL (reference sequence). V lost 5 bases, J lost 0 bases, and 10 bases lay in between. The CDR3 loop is CASSKTYMNTEAFF. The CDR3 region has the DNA TGTGCCAGCAGCAAGACGTATATGAACACTGAAGCTTTCTTT.

CDR3 amino acids: CASSYGGGFYEQYV. For the CDR3, the DNA is TGTGCCAGCAGTTACGGGGGGGGTTTTTACGAGCAGTACGTC. The chain combines TRBV6-5 with TRBJ2-7; TRBD2 agrees at 7 bases. The V and J ends lost 2 bases and 4 bases, in that order; junction bases with no gene match: 5. Germline CDR1 reads MNHEY; CDR2 reads SVGAGI. The CDR3 is made up of 14 amino acids.